These 2 T cell receptor beta chains were all obtained from the same sample, sequenced in a study of post-analysis software for immune sequencing data (dated by TCRdb to about 2015). No antigen has been identified for these receptors. Libraries came from PCR. Sequenced using an Illumina HiSeq 2500. To reduce PCR and sequencing biases, unique molecular identifiers were built into the TCR beta cDNA libraries. TCRdb applied fastp at Q25 and MiXCR to the public reads, then kept only in-frame beta chains. Identical CDR3 proteins give one entry, which carries the most common genes and DNA. The sample contains 380,000 or so distinct CDR3 sequences, 30% to 45% of them found a single time. Of the sample, about an eighth is held by the ten largest clones. General conclusions and limits of the study: Roughly 5 TRBV segments, including TRBV5-6, TRBV5-1 and TRBV20-1, were significantly more frequent in patients than controls.

What was sequenced was blood. The receptors come from a girl aged 10 to 17 with multiple sclerosis.

The DNA of the CDR3 is TGTGCCAGCAGCTTGAAGTCGCAGACCCAGTACTTC. It encodes CASSLKSQTQYF. This chain links TRBV7-2 with TRBJ2-5; D gene uncertain. From germline, CDR1 is SGHTA and CDR2 FQGNSA. CDR3 length: 12 amino acids. Trimming left V 3 bases short and J 6 bases short, with 8 bases between.

The sample holds a few counts of this clonotype. This chain connects TRBV20-1 to TRBJ2-5; no definite D call. The germline V gene has CDR1 DFQATT and CDR2 SNEGSKA (reference sequence). The CDR3 totals 14 residues. V was trimmed by 4 bases and J by 3 bases, leaving 15 bases between them. The chain's CDR3 is CSATIGSGKETQYF. The CDR3, as DNA: TGCAGTGCTACCATAGGCTCCGGAAAAGAGACCCAGTACTTC.